This T cell receptor beta chain originates from a study of CD8 T cells in Susac syndrome. Study at large: Patients with Susac syndrome were, at the time of blood collection, therapy-naive, maintained on corticosteroids, or maintained on intravenous immunoglobulin alone.

With random hexamers, about 0.5 to 1 ug RNA was reverse transcribed. The authors amplified TCR beta CDR3 across 54 Vbeta and 13 Jbeta using immunoSEQ multiplex PCR. MiXCR, run by TCRdb on the immunoSEQ multiplex PCR reads, gives a single entry per CDR3 protein. The sample has around 230,000 distinct CDR3 sequences; 95% to 97% are singletons. From blood CD8+ and CD4+ T cells, TCR beta sequences were generated. The CD8+ and CD4+ T cells were isolated magnetically using a negative isolation approach, whereas the TEMRA cells were enriched by FACS. The clonotype was recovered from a human donor with Susac syndrome. Material: CD4+ T cells from PBMCs.

CDR3 coding DNA: TGCAGCGTTGAAGGGGGGGGGTCCTACGAGCAGTACTTC. It codes for CSVEGGGSYEQYF. This chain joins TRBV29-1 and TRBJ2-7, with TRBD2 matching over 7 bases. From germline, CDR1 is SQVTM and CDR2 ANQGSEA. The CDR3 loop spans 13 amino acids. V gave up 1 base and J gave up 1 base; unmatched junction bases: 1.